The 24 T cell receptor beta chains below were found in one sample sequenced in a study of liver allograft versus peripheral blood T cells. Study context: Repertoires of T cell receptors in transplanted livers were compared with recipients' peripheral blood repertoires.

TCRdb ran MiXCR on the reads and lists one entry per CDR3 protein. The data show about 12,000 distinct CDR3 sequences, around 30% seen once. The receptor set was obtained from a human patient who had a liver transplant. T cells may partly derive from the graft donor.

This clonotype appeared many times. The rearrangement links TRBV6-6 to TRBJ1-6, with 11 bases identical to TRBD1. Germline trimming cut 8 bases from V and 7 bases from J; bases unmatched to any gene: 4. Germline values: CDR1 MNHNY, CDR2 SVGAGI (reference sequence). CDR3 length: 14 amino acids. CDR3: CASGRDRGNSPLHF. For the CDR3, the DNA is TGTGCCAGCGGCCGGGACAGGGGGAATTCACCCCTCCACTTT.

The J gene is TRBJ1-1, the V gene TRBV6-5; TRBD1 is a possible D gene (5 bases). CDR1 is MNHEY and CDR2 is SVGAGI in the germline V gene. Between the trimmed V and J ends, which lost 0 bases and 3 bases, there was a span of 14 bases. The CDR3 extends over 16 amino acids. In DNA, the CDR3 is TGTGCCAGCAGTTACTCAGGGGCCGGGGGGGACACTGAAGCTTTCTTT. It encodes CASSYSGAGGDTEAFF.

This clonotype showed up just a few times. This chain connects TRBV18 to TRBJ1-6, with 8 bases aligning to TRBD1. The germline gives CDR1 KGHSH, CDR2 LQKENI. CDR3 length equals 15 residues. Trimming removed 4 bases from V and 6 bases from J; junction bases left unmatched: 5. The CDR3 nucleotides read TGTGCCAGCTCACTCTCGACAGGGGTTAATTCACCCCTCCACTTT. This encodes CASSLSTGVNSPLHF.

V and J are TRBV29-1 and TRBJ1-2; no clear D gene. Germline V gene lookup returns CDR1 SQVTM and CDR2 ANQGSEA. The CDR3 sequence is 12 residues long. Trimming left V 6 bases short and J 3 bases short, with 11 bases between. The CDR3 bases are TGCAGCGTCGCCTTTGGCGACTATGGCTACACCTTC. As protein: CSVAFGDYGYTF.

This clonotype was detected only a few times. V and J are TRBV19 and TRBJ2-2; either TRBD1 or TRBD2 may supply D (6 bases each). The germline gives CDR1 LNHDA, CDR2 SQIVND (reference sequence). The V gene lost 1 base and the J gene lost 5 bases, with 11 bases spanning the gap. The CDR3 totals 15 residues. The CDR3 spells CASSIGGALTGELFF. CDR3 in DNA: TGTGCCAGTAGTATAGGGGGGGCGCTGACCGGGGAGCTGTTTTTT. The full variable domain, completed using reference TRBV19 and TRBJ2-2, is DGGITQSPKYLFRKEGQNVTLSCEQNLNHDAMYWYRQDPGQGLRLIYYSQIVNDFQKGDIAEGYSVSREKKESFPLTVTSAQKNPTAFYLCASSIGGALTGELFFGEGSRLTVL.

A few counts support this clonotype. This chain links TRBV20-1 with TRBJ1-1, with TRBD1 identical over 8 bases. The CDR3 consists of 12 residues. CDR1 and CDR2 (germline): DFQATT, SNEGSKA (reference sequence). V lost 7 bases to trimming and J lost 10 bases; unmatched junction nucleotides: 11. CDR3 region: CSDSTGADGAFF. The CDR3 DNA follows: TGCAGTGACTCGACAGGGGCAGATGGAGCTTTCTTT.

This clonotype showed up just a few times. The chain carries TRBV30 and TRBJ1-3; TRBD1 aligns across 7 bases. V lost 2 bases and J lost 2; bases outside the gene matches: 6. This CDR3 has 15 residues. Germline V gene lookup returns CDR1 GTSNPN and CDR2 SVGIG (reference sequence). The CDR3 nucleotides read TGTGCCTGGAGTCCCCCCGGGACAGCTGGAAACACCATATATTTT. Protein product: CAWSPPGTAGNTIYF. Looking up the rest from reference TRBV30 and TRBJ1-3 gives the full variable domain: SQTIHQWPATLVQPVGSPLSLECTVEGTSNPNLYWYRQAAGRGLQLLFYSVGIGQISSEVPQNLSASRPQDRQFILSSKKLLLSDSGFYLCAWSPPGTAGNTIYFGEGSWLTVV.

V and J are TRBV7-9 and TRBJ1-2; 10 bases map to TRBD1. CDR1 is SEHNR, CDR2 FQNEAQ, per germline (reference sequence). This CDR3 has 14 amino acids. Trimming at V came to 5 bases and at J to 6 bases, leaving 6 bases not matched to a gene. In nucleotides, the CDR3 is TGTGCCAGCAGCGCCGGGACAGGGGTACATGGCTACACCTTC. It codes for CASSAGTGVHGYTF.

There are many counts of this clonotype. The V and J genes are TRBV7-9 and TRBJ2-1; weak D call: TRBD2 (6 bases). This CDR3 has 14 residues. V lost 6 bases and J 7 bases, leaving 16 bases between the germline ends. Germline lookup yields CDR1 SEHNR and CDR2 FQNEAQ (reference sequence). CDR3 sequence: CASRGGTSRNEQFF. For the CDR3, the DNA is TGTGCCAGCAGGGGGGGAACTTCCAGGAATGAGCAGTTCTTC.

The chain links TRBV19 to TRBJ2-1, with TRBD2 matching over 10 bases. The germline V gene encodes CDR1 LNHDA and CDR2 SQIVND (reference sequence). This CDR3 is 16 amino acids long. J was trimmed by 8 bases and V by 4 bases; bases with no gene match: 11. For the CDR3, the DNA is TGTGCCAGTAGTAGTCCAGTACTAGCGGGGTTCGATGAGCAGTTCTTC. Translation gives CASSSPVLAGFDEQFF.

This clonotype is medium-sized. The V call is TRBV6-1, the J call TRBJ1-1; D is uncertain. Per the germline V gene, CDR1 is MNHNS and CDR2 is SASEGT. V lost 6 bases, J lost 0 bases, and 5 bases lay in between. The CDR3 totals 12 residues. This CDR3 reads CASRDLNTEAFF. In nucleotides, the CDR3 is TGTGCCAGCAGGGACCTGAACACTGAAGCTTTCTTT.

V is TRBV6-5 and J is TRBJ2-7; D not resolved. Trimming removed 5 bases at V and 5 bases at J, with 16 bases between. The germline V gene has CDR1 MNHEY and CDR2 SVGAGI. This CDR3 region has 14 residues. CDR3 in DNA: TGTGCCAGCAGTCTAGGCGCGAAAACGAACGAGCAGTACTTC. Its translation is CASSLGAKTNEQYF.

This clonotype is labeled medium-sized. The V gene is TRBV6-1, the J gene TRBJ2-3; no definite D call. The CDR3 contains 14 residues. CDR1 and CDR2 from the germline V gene are MNHNS and SASEGT. The ends were cut back, 4 bases at V and 2 bases at J, with 10 bases in the middle. The CDR3 spells CASSVNGNTDTQYF. For the CDR3, the DNA is TGTGCCAGCAGTGTCAACGGCAACACAGATACGCAGTATTTT.

The chain employs TRBV11-1 and TRBJ2-3, with TRBD1 matching over 7 bases. Trimming at V came to 2 bases and at J to 6 bases, leaving 5 bases not matched to a gene. CDR1 and CDR2 (germline): SGHAT, FQDESV (reference sequence). This CDR3 comprises 14 residues. DNA for the CDR3: TGTGCCAGCAGCTTACCGGGGACAGCCGATACGCAGTATTTT. It is translated as CASSLPGTADTQYF.

This clonotype was observed a handful of times. The rearrangement joins TRBV18 to TRBJ1-1; D is possibly TRBD1 (6 bases). V lost 3 bases, J lost 2 bases, and 10 bases lay in between. Germline loops: CDR1 KGHSH, CDR2 LQKENI. This CDR3 contains 14 residues. Here the CDR3 reads CASSPYRDNTEAFF. The CDR3 coding sequence is TGTGCCAGCTCACCTTACAGGGACAACACTGAAGCTTTCTTT.

The chain has TRBV29-1 and TRBJ2-2; 7 bases map to TRBD2. The germline gives CDR1 SQVTM, CDR2 ANQGSEA. This CDR3 has 13 residues. V trimming: 7 bases; J trimming: 6 bases; junction bases outside the gene matches: 8. In nucleotides, the CDR3 is TGCAGCGGGGCCCAGAGCGGGGCCGGGGAGCTGTTTTTT. As protein: CSGAQSGAGELFF.

This chain connects TRBV11-3 to TRBJ1-1; no reliable D call. V shed 1 base and J shed 3 bases, with 6 bases lying between them. Germline CDR1 and CDR2: SGHNT and YENEEA. This CDR3 region has 13 residues. As DNA, the CDR3 is TGTGCCAGCAGCTTAGGGGGTCACACTGAAGCTTTCTTT. Protein sequence: CASSLGGHTEAFF.

In this sample, this clonotype turned up a few times. The V call is TRBV29-1, the J call TRBJ1-1; D not resolved. The CDR3 runs to 16 residues. V shed 4 bases and J shed 1 base, with 19 bases lying between them. Germline CDR1 SQVTM, CDR2 ANQGSEA. CDR3 coding DNA: TGCAGCGTTGGCAACCCGGGCCGTGGCAGGAACACTGAAGCTTTCTTT. It is translated as CSVGNPGRGRNTEAFF.

In its sample, this clonotype ranks as medium-sized. CDR3 nucleotides: TGCAGCGGGGGAAGCGGACTAGCGGGAGGGGGCGGGGAGCTGTTTTTT. As protein: CSGGSGLAGGGGELFF. The genes are TRBV29-1 and TRBJ2-2; 15 positions agree with TRBD2. The CDR3 runs 16 residues. V lost 7 bases and J lost 7; bases outside the gene matches: 10. Germline V CDR1 and CDR2: SQVTM, ANQGSEA.

By frequency in the sample, this clonotype is medium-sized. The CDR3 coding sequence is TGTGCCAGCTCACCACTAGGACTAGCGGGAGAGGCGGGGAACGAGCAGTACTTC. Translated: CASSPLGLAGEAGNEQYF. The chain links TRBV18 to TRBJ2-7, with 13 positions matching TRBD2. Germline CDR1 and CDR2: KGHSH and LQKENI. This CDR3 is built from 18 residues. V gave up 1 base and J gave up 5 bases; unmatched junction bases: 11.

The rearrangement joins TRBV11-1 to TRBJ1-5; perhaps TRBD1 as D (6 bases). The CDR3 consists of 13 residues. The V end lost 5 bases, the J end lost 5 bases, and 10 bases lay between the germline ends. Germline-derived CDR1 and CDR2 are SGHAT and FQDESV (reference sequence). Here the CDR3 reads CASSTKGDQPQHF. The CDR3 nucleotides are TGTGCCAGCAGCACCAAGGGGGATCAGCCCCAGCATTTT. The full variable domain, in which reference TRBV11-1 and TRBJ1-5 provide the parts outside the CDR3, is EAEVAQSPRYKITEKSQAVAFWCDPISGHATLYWYRQILGQGPELLVQFQDESVVDDSQLPKDRFSAERLKGVDSTLKIQPAELGDSAMYLCASSTKGDQPQHFGDGTRLSIL.

V and J are TRBV30 and TRBJ2-7; 9 bases fit TRBD2. J lost 3 bases, V lost 3 bases, and 3 bases had no gene match. Per the germline V gene, CDR1 is GTSNPN and CDR2 is SVGIG (reference sequence). The CDR3 totals 13 residues. The CDR3 DNA is TGTGCCTGGAGGGTAGCGGGGGTCTACGAGCAGTACTTC. This encodes CAWRVAGVYEQYF.

The chain employs TRBV20-1 and TRBJ1-1; D unclear. The CDR3 totals 16 residues. V lost 0 bases and J lost 1, with 15 bases in between. The germline V gene has CDR1 DFQATT and CDR2 SNEGSKA (reference sequence). The CDR3 DNA reads as TGCAGTGCTAGAGATCCCCTGGTAGGGCCGAACACTGAAGCTTTCTTT. Protein sequence: CSARDPLVGPNTEAFF.

The CDR3 loop is CASSESRREGPQHF. In DNA form, the CDR3 reads TGCGCCAGCAGTGAGTCCAGGCGCGAAGGGCCCCAGCATTTT. V and J are TRBV10-1 and TRBJ1-5; no reliable D call. The CDR3 contains 14 residues. The germline V gene has CDR1 WNHNN and CDR2 SYGVQD (reference sequence). Trimming took 0 bases from V and 9 from J, leaving 12 bases between them.